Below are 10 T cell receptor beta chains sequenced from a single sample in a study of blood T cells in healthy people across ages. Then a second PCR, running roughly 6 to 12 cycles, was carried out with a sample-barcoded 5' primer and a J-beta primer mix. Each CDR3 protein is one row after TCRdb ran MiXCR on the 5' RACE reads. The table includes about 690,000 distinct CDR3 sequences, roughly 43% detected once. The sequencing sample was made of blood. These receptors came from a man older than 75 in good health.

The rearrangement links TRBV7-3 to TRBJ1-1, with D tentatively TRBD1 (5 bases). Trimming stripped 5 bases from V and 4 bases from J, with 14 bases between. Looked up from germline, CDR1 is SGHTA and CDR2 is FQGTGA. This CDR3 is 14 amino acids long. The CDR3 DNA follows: TGTGCCAGCAGCCCCTCTGTTGGGGGCACTGAAGCTTTCTTT. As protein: CASSPSVGGTEAFF.

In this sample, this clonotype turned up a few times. The CDR3 bases are TGTGCCAGCAGTTATGGAGGCGGCTACACCTTC. Its protein is CASSYGGGYTF. The V and J genes are TRBV6-2 or TRBV6-3 and TRBJ1-2; D gene unclear. This CDR3 is 11 amino acids long. Germline assignment: CDR1 MNHEY and CDR2 SVGEGT. V was shortened by 3 bases and J by 8 bases, with 7 bases between the two germline ends.

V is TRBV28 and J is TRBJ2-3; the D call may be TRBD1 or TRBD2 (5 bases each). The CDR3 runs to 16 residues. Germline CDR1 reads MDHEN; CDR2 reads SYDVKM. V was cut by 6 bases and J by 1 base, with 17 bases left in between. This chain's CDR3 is CASSPGWGKGTDTQYF. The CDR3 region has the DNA TGTGCCAGCAGCCCCGGGTGGGGGAAGGGCACAGATACGCAGTATTTT.

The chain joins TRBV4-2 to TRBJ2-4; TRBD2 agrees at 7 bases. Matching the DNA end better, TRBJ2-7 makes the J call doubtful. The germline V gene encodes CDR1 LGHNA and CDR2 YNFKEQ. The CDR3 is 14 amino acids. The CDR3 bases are TGTGCCAGCCGACTAGCCATCGGCTCCTACGAGCAGTACTTC. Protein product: CASRLAIGSYEQYF.

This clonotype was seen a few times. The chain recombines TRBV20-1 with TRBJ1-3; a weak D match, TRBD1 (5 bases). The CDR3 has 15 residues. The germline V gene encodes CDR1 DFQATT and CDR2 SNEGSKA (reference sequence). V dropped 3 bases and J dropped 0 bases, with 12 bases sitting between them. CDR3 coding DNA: TGCAGTGCTAGGGAAACAGGAACCTCTGGAAACACCATATATTTT. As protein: CSARETGTSGNTIYF.

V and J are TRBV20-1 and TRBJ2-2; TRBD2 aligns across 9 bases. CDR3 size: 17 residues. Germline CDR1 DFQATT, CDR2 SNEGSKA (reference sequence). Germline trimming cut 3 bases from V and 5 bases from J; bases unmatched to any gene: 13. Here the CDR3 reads CSASRERREGRTGELFF. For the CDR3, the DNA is TGCAGTGCTAGTAGGGAAAGGCGGGAGGGCCGGACCGGGGAGCTGTTTTTT.

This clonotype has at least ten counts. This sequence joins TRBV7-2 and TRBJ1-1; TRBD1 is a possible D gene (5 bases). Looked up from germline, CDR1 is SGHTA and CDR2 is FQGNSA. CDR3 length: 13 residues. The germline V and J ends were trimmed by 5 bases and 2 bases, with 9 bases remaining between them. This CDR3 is CASSRDRNTEAFF. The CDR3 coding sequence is TGTGCCAGCAGCCGTGACAGAAACACTGAAGCTTTCTTT.

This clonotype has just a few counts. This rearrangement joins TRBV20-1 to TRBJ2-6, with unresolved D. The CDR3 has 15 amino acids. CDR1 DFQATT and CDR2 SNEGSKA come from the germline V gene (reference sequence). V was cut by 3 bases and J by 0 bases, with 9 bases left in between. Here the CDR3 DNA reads TGCAGTGCTAGCAACGCCAACTCTGGGGCCAACGTCCTGACTTTC. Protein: CSASNANSGANVLTF.

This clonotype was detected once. CDR3 loop: CASSQRQGNYNEQFF. The CDR3 DNA is TGTGCCAGCAGCCAAAGGCAGGGTAACTACAATGAGCAGTTCTTC. The chain links TRBV3-1 to TRBJ2-1; D possibly corresponds to TRBD1 (5 bases). Deletions cut 2 bases from V and 3 bases from J, with 11 bases between. Germline values: CDR1 LGHDT, CDR2 YNNKEL (reference sequence). The CDR3 runs 15 residues.

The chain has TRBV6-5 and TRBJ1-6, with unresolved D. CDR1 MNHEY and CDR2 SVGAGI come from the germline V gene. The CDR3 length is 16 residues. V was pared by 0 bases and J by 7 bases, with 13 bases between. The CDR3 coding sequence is TGTGCCAGCAGTTACTCGAACACAGTCGGAAATTCACCCCTCCACTTT. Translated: CASSYSNTVGNSPLHF.